The 29 T cell receptor beta chains reported below all come from one sample, sequenced in a study of Graves' ophthalmopathy and Graves' hyperthyroidism. As the template, RNA transcripts were used to amplify TCR beta CDR3 regions. The workflow started with a first-round RT-PCR run with HTBI primers and then moved on to a second-round multiplex PCR. Via MiXCR, TCRdb re-called the multiplex PCR reads, giving one row per CDR3 protein. The data hold 600,000 to 950,000 distinct CDR3 sequences, with 40% observed a single time. The sequenced material came from peripheral blood. The receptors derive from an adult man with Graves' ophthalmopathy.

This clonotype appeared a few times. The rearrangement links TRBV6-5 to TRBJ2-7, with D unresolved. V was clipped by 5 bases and J by 4 bases, with 18 bases between them. Germline CDR1 and CDR2: MNHEY and SVGAGI. The CDR3 spans 15 residues. CDR3 region: CASSEDPIPLYEQYF. CDR3 nucleotides: TGTGCCAGCAGTGAAGACCCAATTCCGCTTTACGAGCAGTACTTC.

J is TRBJ1-1 and V is TRBV19; D possibly corresponds to TRBD1 (5 bases). The V end lost 2 bases, the J end lost 1 base, and 20 bases lay between the germline ends. The CDR3 is 18 residues long. CDR1 and CDR2 (germline): LNHDA, SQIVND (reference sequence). CDR3 nucleotides: TGTGCCAGTAGTATAAAAGGAGGAAAGGGGCCGAGGAACACTGAAGCTTTCTTT. It is translated as CASSIKGGKGPRNTEAFF.

CDR3: CARASRGVYEQYF. CDR3 coding DNA: TGTGCTAGAGCCTCCCGGGGGGTCTACGAGCAGTACTTC. The gene calls are TRBV25-1 and TRBJ2-7; 7 nucleotides match TRBD2. CDR1 is MGHDK, CDR2 SYGVNS, per germline. The CDR3 has 13 amino acids.

This sequence joins TRBV24-1 and TRBJ1-5, with D possibly TRBD1 on 5 matching bases. Germline V lookup: CDR1 KGHDR, CDR2 SFDVKD. The CDR3 loop spans 14 amino acids. Trimming shortened V by 11 bases and J by 1 base, and 14 bases separated the two germline ends. The CDR3 spells CASSPRESNQPQHF. CDR3 DNA: TGTGCCAGCTCACCCAGGGAGAGCAATCAGCCCCAGCATTTT.

J is TRBJ2-2 and V is TRBV7-9, with 11 bases fitting TRBD2. The ends lost 5 bases at V and 6 bases at J; junction bases unmatched: 5. CDR3 length: 15 amino acids. Germline-derived CDR1 and CDR2 are SEHNR and FQNEAQ (reference sequence). In DNA, the CDR3 is TGTGCCAGCAGCGAGCGACTAGCGGGGTCCGGGGAGCTGTTTTTT. Protein product: CASSERLAGSGELFF.

This chain uses TRBV5-6 with TRBJ1-1; TRBD1 might be the D (6 bases). Germline CDR1 SGHDT, CDR2 YYEEEE. This CDR3 is 15 amino acids long. V gave up 4 bases and J gave up 3 bases, with 16 bases separating them. The CDR3 coding sequence is TGTGCCAGCAGCCATTGGGGGGCGCAGGACACTGAAGCTTTCTTT. It encodes CASSHWGAQDTEAFF.

This chain uses TRBV7-2 with TRBJ2-5; 11 bases agree with TRBD2. The last part of the DNA fits TRBJ2-1 better; the J call may be wrong. From germline, CDR1 is SGHTA and CDR2 FQGNSA. This CDR3 spans 12 amino acids. The CDR3 nucleotides read TGTGCCAGCAGTTGGACTAGCGGGGAGCAGTTCTTC. Translated, it gives CASSWTSGEQFF.

The chain joins TRBV6-5 to TRBJ2-7; a possible D gene is TRBD1 (6 bases). CDR1 and CDR2 from the germline V gene are MNHEY and SVGAGI. The CDR3 is 13 residues long. V lost 6 bases to trimming and J lost 3 bases, with 12 bases between them. CDR3 sequence reads: CASRRDINYEQYF. CDR3 bases: TGTGCCAGCAGAAGGGACATCAACTACGAGCAGTACTTC.

The chain is built from TRBV15 and TRBJ2-7, with a weak D call TRBD1 (6 bases). This CDR3 comprises 16 residues. Germline V gene data show CDR1 as LNHNV and CDR2 as YYDKDF (reference sequence). Trimming cost V 3 bases and J 3 bases, with 18 bases left between them. CDR3 in amino acids: CATSSQRPGEFYEQYF. CDR3 DNA: TGTGCCACCAGCAGCCAGAGGCCAGGGGAATTCTACGAGCAGTACTTC.

The V call is TRBV25-1, the J call TRBJ1-5, with 8 bases fitting TRBD1. CDR1 and CDR2 (germline): MGHDK, SYGVNS. With 2 bases clipped from V and 0 bases from J, the junction kept 6 bases outside the gene matches. The CDR3 is 17 amino acids. The CDR3 DNA reads TGTGCCAGCAGTGAAGGACAGGGAAAACGTAGCAATCAGCCCCAGCATTTT. It specifies CASSEGQGKRSNQPQHF.

This clonotype has only a few counts. V and J are TRBV12-3 or TRBV12-4 and TRBJ2-5; D is perhaps TRBD2 (6 bases). The CDR3 loop spans 12 amino acids. V was pared by 3 bases and J by 9 bases, with 11 bases between. CDR3 nucleotides: TGTGCCAGCAGTTTTGCCCCGGGAGCCCAGTACTTC. Its translation: CASSFAPGAQYF.

The sample holds many counts of this clonotype. V usage is TRBV29-1 and J usage is TRBJ1-2; D gene ambiguous. CDR3 length equals 12 residues. The germline V gene encodes CDR1 SQVTM and CDR2 ANQGSEA. The V end lost 3 bases, the J end lost 6 bases, and 11 bases lay between the germline ends. The CDR3 DNA reads as TGCAGCGTTGACTCTGGGTGGAATGGCTACACCTTC. Its protein product is CSVDSGWNGYTF.

The CDR3 coding sequence is TGTGCCAGCAGCGGGGGGGGGGGTCGCGGCACCGGGGAGCTGTTTTTT. It codes for CASSGGGGRGTGELFF. The V gene is TRBV25-1, the J gene TRBJ2-2, with 8 bases matching TRBD2. CDR1 is MGHDK, CDR2 SYGVNS, per germline. CDR3 length: 16 amino acids. Trimming cost V 6 bases and J 4 bases; bases outside gene matches: 10. Filled out from reference TRBV25-1 and TRBJ2-2, the complete variable domain reads EADIYQTPRYLVIGTGKKITLECSQTMGHDKMYWYQQDPGMELHLIHYSYGVNSTEKGDLSSESTVSRIRTEHFPLTLESARPSHTSQYLCASSGGGGRGTGELFFGEGSRLTVL.

To note about this clonotype: A much larger clone differs from this one at a single base, so this may be a read error. The chain carries TRBV7-9 and TRBJ2-5; possible D gene TRBD2, 5 bases. This CDR3 is 13 amino acids long. Germline V gene sequence: CDR1 SEHNR, CDR2 FQNEAQ (reference sequence). The CDR3 region is CASSTDYQGTQYF. CDR3 coding DNA: TGTGCCAGCAGCACCGACTACCAAGGGACCCAGTACTTC.

This clonotype occurred a few times. The gene calls are TRBV7-2 and TRBJ2-7; the match to TRBD2 covers 9 bases. This CDR3 has 14 residues. Germline values: CDR1 SGHTA, CDR2 FQGNSA. The V and J ends lost 5 bases and 3 bases, in that order; junction bases with no gene match: 5. The CDR3 loop is CASSPSSGIYEQYF. CDR3 nucleotide sequence: TGTGCCAGCAGCCCCTCTAGCGGGATCTACGAGCAGTACTTC.

The chain uses TRBV29-1 and TRBJ2-1; D possibly corresponds to TRBD1 (5 bases). Germline assignment: CDR1 SQVTM and CDR2 ANQGSEA. V lost 3 bases to trimming and J lost 10 bases, with 10 bases between them. CDR3 length: 11 amino acids. CDR3: CSVEGPVEQFF. The CDR3 DNA sequence: TGCAGCGTTGAGGGGCCGGTGGAGCAGTTCTTC.

This clonotype was seen a few times. The V call is TRBV7-9, the J call TRBJ2-2, with D possibly matching TRBD2 (6 bases). This CDR3 is 13 amino acids long. Germline CDR1 is SEHNR and CDR2 is FQNEAQ (reference sequence). V dropped 8 bases and J dropped 3 bases, with 10 bases sitting between them. In DNA form, the CDR3 reads TGTGCCAGCGGCGGGGATGACACCGGGGAGCTGTTTTTT. Residues: CASGGDDTGELFF.

The chain has TRBV20-1 and TRBJ1-1, with D tentatively TRBD1 (6 bases). The germline V gene has CDR1 DFQATT and CDR2 SNEGSKA (reference sequence). Trimming removed 0 bases from V and 0 bases from J, with 14 bases in between. CDR3 length: 16 amino acids. This CDR3 is CSARDGWDTVNTEAFF. CDR3 bases: TGCAGTGCTAGAGATGGTTGGGACACTGTGAACACTGAAGCTTTCTTT.

CDR3 region: CASSLLGTGTEETQYF. CDR3 in DNA: TGTGCCAGCAGCTTACTTGGCACCGGGACAGAAGAGACCCAGTACTTC. The chain couples TRBV11-2 to TRBJ2-5, with 7 bases identical to TRBD1. CDR3 length: 16 residues. Germline values: CDR1 SGHAT, CDR2 FQNNGV. V dropped 2 bases and J dropped 3; count of bases not matched to a gene: 9.

The V gene is TRBV7-8, the J gene TRBJ2-7; TRBD1 agrees at 8 bases. J gave up 3 bases and V 8 bases, and 12 bases lay outside the gene matches. CDR3 size: 15 residues. Germline CDR1 and CDR2: SGHVS and FQNEAQ. The CDR3 coding sequence is TGTGCCAGCTACCCCGGACAGGGTATCATCTACGAGCAGTACTTC. Translated: CASYPGQGIIYEQYF.

The rearrangement joins TRBV20-1 to TRBJ2-7, with a tentative D call TRBD2 (5 bases). The CDR3 spans 14 residues. Germline CDR1 and CDR2: DFQATT and SNEGSKA (reference sequence). V gave up 3 bases and J gave up 5 bases, with 17 bases separating them. CDR3 nucleotide sequence: TGCAGTGCTAGGGCCCCACGGGGTTCACACGAGCAGTACTTC. This encodes CSARAPRGSHEQYF.

Many counts were recorded for this clonotype. The rearrangement uses TRBV24-1 and TRBJ1-1; no firm D call. V lost 4 bases, J lost 11 bases, and 16 bases lay in between. Germline lookup yields CDR1 KGHDR and CDR2 SFDVKD. The CDR3 spans 13 residues. The CDR3 DNA is TGTGCCACCAGTGACTCTCGTCGCGCACAGGCTTTCTTT. The encoded protein is CATSDSRRAQAFF.

Many counts were recorded for this clonotype. The V gene is TRBV7-3, the J gene TRBJ2-2, with D hard to call. CDR3 size: 13 residues. Germline V gene data show CDR1 as SGHTA and CDR2 as FQGTGA. Trimming stripped 11 bases from V and 2 bases from J, with 12 bases between. The CDR3 spells CALTPPNTGELFF. CDR3 nucleotide sequence: TGTGCCCTTACGCCCCCAAACACCGGGGAGCTGTTTTTT.

This clonotype showed up just once. The chain recombines TRBV12-3 or TRBV12-4 with TRBJ2-5, with 11 bases matching TRBD2. The CDR3 has 16 residues. The V gene end was trimmed by 6 bases and the J gene end by 1 base; junction bases not matched to a gene: 7. The CDR3 protein is CASSHTGTSGQETQYF. CDR3 sequence (DNA): TGTGCCAGCAGCCACACAGGGACTAGCGGCCAAGAGACCCAGTACTTC.

The J gene is TRBJ2-6, the V gene TRBV10-3; TRBD1 or TRBD2 may be the D gene (5 bases each). Trimming removed 7 bases from V and 0 bases from J, with 13 bases in between. In germline, CDR1 is ENHRY, CDR2 SYGVKD. The CDR3 has 16 residues. This CDR3 reads CAIKGTASSGANVLTF. The CDR3 bases are TGTGCCATCAAAGGGACGGCGAGCTCTGGGGCCAACGTCCTGACTTTC.

This clonotype was observed a few times. CDR3 loop: CASTYEGFQPQHF. In DNA form, the CDR3 reads TGTGCCAGCACTTATGAGGGGTTTCAGCCCCAGCATTTT. V is TRBV12-3 or TRBV12-4 and J is TRBJ1-5; TRBD1 is a possible D gene (5 bases). The germline V and J ends were trimmed by 7 bases and 6 bases, with 13 bases remaining between them. The CDR3 sequence is 13 residues long.

The genes are TRBV29-1 and TRBJ2-2; D is perhaps TRBD2 (5 bases). The CDR3 extends over 13 amino acids. V lost 7 bases, J lost 1 base, and 10 bases lay in between. Germline V lookup: CDR1 SQVTM, CDR2 ANQGSEA. The CDR3 sequence: CSATTRNTGELFF. The CDR3 DNA follows: TGCAGCGCAACAACTAGGAACACCGGGGAGCTGTTTTTT.

This clonotype was detected ten times or more. The chain has TRBV15 and TRBJ1-2, with D uncertain. This CDR3 has 13 residues. V lost 0 bases and J lost 8, with 10 bases in between. Germline CDR1 reads LNHNV; CDR2 reads YYDKDF (reference sequence). The CDR3 DNA sequence: TGTGCCACCAGCAGAGATCGGAGGGTCGGCTACACCTTC. It yields the protein CATSRDRRVGYTF.

This chain uses TRBV7-2 with TRBJ2-5; 8 bases fit TRBD2. The CDR3 is 16 residues long. Germline trimming cut 4 bases from V and 4 bases from J; bases unmatched to any gene: 11. Germline CDR1 and CDR2: SGHTA and FQGNSA. The CDR3 region has the DNA TGTGCCAGCAGCTCCTCGGAAGGGACTAGGCCAGAGACCCAGTACTTC. It translates to CASSSSEGTRPETQYF.